The T cell receptor beta chain described here comes from a study of blood T cell repertoires in COVID-19. Clones were sequenced by immunoSEQ multiplex PCR, and TCRdb holds only the in-frame ones, with some missing. The top ten hold about 3.3% of the sample, which has roughly 200,000 clones, 80% to 90% seen once. The CDR3 is 14 amino acids. Germline CDR1 and CDR2: SGHVS and FQNEAQ. Trimming cost V 3 bases and J 7 bases, with 13 bases left between them. The receptor comes from a man aged 55 to 70 with acute or convalescent COVID-19. The specimen sequenced was peripheral blood. The chain carries TRBV7-8 and TRBJ1-5; D uncertain. DNA of the CDR3: TGTGCCAGCAGCTTTTCGGGTCCGGTACAGCCCCAGCATTTT. It translates to CASSFSGPVQPQHF.